The table lists the clone carrying this TCR beta chain with a few counts. What it binds is not known. The length of the CDR3 is 16 residues. Germline V gene sequence: CDR1 MNHEY, CDR2 SMNVEV (reference sequence). V trimming: 9 bases; J trimming: 2 bases; junction bases outside the gene matches: 13. Some clones are missing from TCRdb's copy, which holds only in-frame ones; the method was immunoSEQ multiplex PCR. The sample contains about 110,000 clones, around 85% of which appear only once. The data were obtained in a study of cytomegalovirus exposure and HLA in healthy donors. For the study at large: A subsequent analysis stated that the 120 or so validation repertoires were run on the same platform as the roughly 670 first-cohort repertoires.

Study results and limitations: In vitro checks showed that a few CMV-associated chains really do target CMV antigens.

The donors belonged to the approximately 120-subject validation cohort, separate from the approximately 670-subject first cohort. The receptor comes from a woman aged 18-30 years in good health and CMV-seronegative. Sequences were obtained from PBMCs. The chain has TRBV27 and TRBJ2-7; the match to TRBD2 covers 10 bases. The CDR3 nucleotides read TGTGCCAGTTCTTTCCCCTCTAGCGGGGGAACCTACGAGCAGTACTTC. It yields the protein CASSFPSSGGTYEQYF.